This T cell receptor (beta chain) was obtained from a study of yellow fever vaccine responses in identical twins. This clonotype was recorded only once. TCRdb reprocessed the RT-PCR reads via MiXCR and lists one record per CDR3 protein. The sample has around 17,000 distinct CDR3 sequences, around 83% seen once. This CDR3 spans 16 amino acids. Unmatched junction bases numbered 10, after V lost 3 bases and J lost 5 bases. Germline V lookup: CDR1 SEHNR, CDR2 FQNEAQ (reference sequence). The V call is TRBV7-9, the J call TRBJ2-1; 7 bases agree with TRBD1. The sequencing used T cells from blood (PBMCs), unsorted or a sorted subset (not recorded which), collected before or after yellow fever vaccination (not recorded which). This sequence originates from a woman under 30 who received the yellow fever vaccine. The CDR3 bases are TGTGCCAGCAGCTTCCCACCGACAGGGTTGGACAATGAGCAGTTCTTC. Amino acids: CASSFPPTGLDNEQFF.